Listed below are T cell receptor beta chains from one sample, sequenced in a study of breast tumors, draining lymph nodes, adjacent tissues. Each CDR3 protein gets one entry after TCRdb re-called the multiplex PCR reads with MiXCR. The sample lists about 230,000 distinct CDR3 sequences, 32% occurring once. Sequencing was done on a sample of axillary lymph node tissue. These TCRs come from a female donor with breast cancer. Some clones in this sample may be carry-over from other donors' samples. The CDR3 runs from the conserved cysteine through the conserved F or W. The D gene is left open where the match is weak. Only part of the rows carry a size: once, few, many, or a class if the clone is expanded.

>TRBJ2-3|TRBV29-1|many|.|13
TGCAGCGTTACAGCGGTTCGGGCAGATACGCAGTATTTT
CSVTAVRADTQYF
>TRBJ2-5|TRBV10-2|.|.|14
TGCGCCAGCAGTGAGTCGGGGTTGGGGGAGACCCAGTACTTC
CASSESGLGETQYF
>TRBJ1-2|TRBV7-9|many|.|15
TGTGCCAGCAACGCCGCCCCGAACGCTAACTATGGCTACACCTTC
CASNAAPNANYGYTF
>TRBJ1-5|TRBV10-1|.|.|13
TGCGCCAGCAGTGAGACAGGTACTCAGCCCCAGCATTTT
CASSETGTQPQHF
>TRBJ2-5|TRBV14|.|TRBD1|14
TGTGCCAGCAGCCTAAACAGGGGGCAAGAGACCCAGTCCTTC
CASSLNRGQETQSF
>TRBJ2-2|TRBV28|.|.|15
TGTGCCAGCCGAGGGGCAGCGACTGGCACCGGGGAGCTGTTTTTT
CASRGAATGTGELFF
>TRBJ1-3|TRBV5-5|many|.|16
TGTGCCAGCAGCGGGCCAGGGACGAGGTCTGGAAACACCATATATTTT
CASSGPGTRSGNTIYF
>TRBJ2-7|TRBV5-1|many|TRBD2|18
TGCGCCAGCAGCTTGCTATCTAGCGGGAGAGCGGGGACCTACGAGCAGTACTTC
CASSLLSSGRAGTYEQYF
>TRBJ2-1|TRBV14|.|TRBD2|17
TGTGCCAGCGCGGTGGTAGCGGGAGCAATCTCCTACACTGAGCAGTTCTTC
CASAVVAGAISYTEQFF
>TRBJ2-7|TRBV7-2|.|TRBD2|12
TGTGCTGTGGCTAGCGGGGCCTACGAGCAGTACTTC
CAVASGAYEQYF
>TRBJ2-1|TRBV5-6|many|.|11
TGTGCCAGCAGCCACCGCAATGAGCAGTTCTTC
CASSHRNEQFF
>TRBJ1-6|TRBV12-3/TRBV12-4|.|.|15
TGTGCCAGCAGTTTAAGGGGATCCGGTTCCTCACCCCTCCACTTT
CASSLRGSGSSPLHF
>TRBJ2-1|TRBV6-6|many|TRBD1|14
TGTGCCAGCAGCCCGGGACAGCCGTACAATGAGCAGTTCTTC
CASSPGQPYNEQFF
>TRBJ2-3|TRBV5-1|many|TRBD1|17
TGCGCCAGCAGCTGGCGGGTCAACAGGGGAGCCGCAGATACGCAGTATTTT
CASSWRVNRGAADTQYF
>TRBJ2-3|TRBV28|few|.|14
TGTGCCAGCAGTTTATTGGCGAGGGCAGATACGCAGTATTTT
CASSLLARADTQYF
>TRBJ1-1|TRBV3-1|few|.|15
TGTGCCAGCAGCCAGGGCTTGGGGGGCCTGCGGGAAGCTTTCTTT
CASSQGLGGLREAFF
>TRBJ1-2|TRBV2|.|TRBD1|14
TGTGCCAGCAGTTCTGACAGGGGAACTCGTGGCTACACCTTC
CASSSDRGTRGYTF
>TRBJ2-2|TRBV28|many|TRBD2|15
TGTGCCAGCAGGGACCTTAGCGGGAGGACCGGGGAGCTGTTTTTT
CASRDLSGRTGELFF
>TRBJ2-2|TRBV6-2/TRBV6-3|.|TRBD2|17
TGTGCCAGCAGTTTTACTAGCGGGAGAGGGGGCACCGGGGAGCTGTTTTTT
CASSFTSGRGGTGELFF
>TRBJ2-7|TRBV11-2|.|.|15
TGTGCCAGCAGCTTAGTCCGGGGGAGCCCCTACGAGCGGTACTTC
CASSLVRGSPYERYF
>TRBJ2-3|TRBV9|many|TRBD2|19
TGTGCCAGCAGCGTAGGCGCGGGGACTAGCGGGAGGAGGACAGATACGCAGTATTTT
CASSVGAGTSGRRTDTQYF
>TRBJ2-3|TRBV27|.|TRBD1|13
TGTGCCAGCAAACGACAGGGTGCAGATACGCAGTATTTT
CASKRQGADTQYF
>TRBJ2-5|TRBV6-4|few|TRBD2|15
TGTGCCAGACCGCCTAGCGGGCGGGGGGGAGAGACCCAGTACTTC
CARPPSGRGGETQYF
>TRBJ1-6|TRBV6-1|many|.|14
TGTGCCAGCACTGACAGGCCCTATAATTCACCCCTCCACTTT
CASTDRPYNSPLHF
>TRBJ2-3|TRBV29-1|many|.|10
TGCAGCGTCGGCACAGATACGCAGTATTTT
CSVGTDTQYF
>TRBJ1-1|TRBV29-1|few|.|12
TGCAGCGTTTTACGGAAGAACACTGAAGCTTTCTTT
CSVLRKNTEAFF
>TRBJ1-6|TRBV3-1|many|.|13
TGTGCCAGCAGCCGGGCTAGGGATTCGCCCCTCCACTTT
CASSRARDSPLHF
>TRBJ1-5|TRBV20-1|.|.|13
TGCAGTGCTCCTCGGGGAGCCCAAGAGACCCAGCATTTT
CSAPRGAQETQHF
>TRBJ2-7|TRBV15|.|TRBD1|15
TGTGCCACCAGCAGCTCCGGGACAGGTATCTACGAGCAGTACTTC
CATSSSGTGIYEQYF
>TRBJ2-3|TRBV10-1|few|TRBD2|16
TGCGCCAGCAGTGAGTCAAAGCTAGCGGGTATTAATACGCAGTATTTT
CASSESKLAGINTQYF
>TRBJ2-1|TRBV30|few|TRBD2|14
TGTGCCTGGAGTCCGGGACTAGCGGGAGATGAGCAGTTCTTC
CAWSPGLAGDEQFF
>TRBJ2-1|TRBV7-7|many|.|16
TGTGCTAGCAGCTTAAAAGGCGGAAGCTCCTACAATGAGCAGTTCTTC
CASSLKGGSSYNEQFF
>TRBJ2-3|TRBV6-1|few|.|14
TGTGCCAGCTCCAAATCTTACGGCACAGATACGCAGTATTTT
CASSKSYGTDTQYF
>TRBJ1-1|TRBV11-2|.|TRBD1|17
TGTGCCAGCAGCTTAAGTAGCACAGGGGGGGCGAACACTGAAGCTTTCTTT
CASSLSSTGGANTEAFF
>TRBJ1-2|TRBV18|many|TRBD1|15
TGTGCCAGCTCACCTGGGGACAGGGTGGCCTATGGCTACACCTTC
CASSPGDRVAYGYTF
>TRBJ2-7|TRBV20-1|many|TRBD1|14
TGCAGTGCTTCCGGGACAGGATATTCCTACGAGCAGTACTTC
CSASGTGYSYEQYF
>TRBJ1-6|TRBV7-6|many|TRBD1|16
TGTGCCAGCAGCCCCCGGACAGGCTCCAATAATTCACCCCTCCACTTT
CASSPRTGSNNSPLHF
>TRBJ2-3|TRBV19|.|TRBD1|15
TGTGCCAGTAGTATGTGGGACAGGGAGGGTTATACGCAGTATTTT
CASSMWDREGYTQYF
>TRBJ1-2|TRBV18|many|.|16
TGTGCCAGCTCACCAACCACCTCACCAGAGATCTATGGCTACACCTTC
CASSPTTSPEIYGYTF
>TRBJ2-1|TRBV6-5|.|.|13
TGTGCCAGCAGGCTTGGGTCCTACAATGAGCAGTTCTTC
CASRLGSYNEQFF
>TRBJ1-1|TRBV4-1|few|.|14
TGCGCCAGCAGCCAAGATAAGGGTGAAGGAGGAGCTTTCTTT
CASSQDKGEGGAFF
>TRBJ1-4|TRBV9|once|TRBD1|16
TGTGCCAGCAGCGTAGCCCCAGGGACAGCTGGCGAAAAACTGTTTTTT
CASSVAPGTAGEKLFF
>TRBJ1-6|TRBV6-5|many|.|14
TGTGCCAGCAGTCACCCGATCCCGGATTCACCCCTCCACTTT
CASSHPIPDSPLHF
>TRBJ1-2|TRBV20-1|many|TRBD1|12
TGCAGTGCCGCGGACAGGAGCTATGGCTACACCTTC
CSAADRSYGYTF
>TRBJ2-3|TRBV11-2|few|.|15
TGTGCCAGCAGCTTAGGTCGGGGCTCCCCAGATACGCAGTATTTT
CASSLGRGSPDTQYF
>TRBJ1-2|TRBV28|few|TRBD1|18
TGTGCCAGCAGTCCCCCCCGGGGCACCCGAGGGGGCAACTATGGCTACACCTTC
CASSPPRGTRGGNYGYTF
>TRBJ1-2|TRBV9|many|TRBD1|17
TGTGCCAGCAGCGTAGGGGACAGCTCCGAGGATAACTATGGCTACACCTTC
CASSVGDSSEDNYGYTF